A single sample gave rise to the 26 T cell receptor beta chains below, sequenced in a study of technical replicates of blood from a few donors. Assay: immunoSEQ multiplex PCR; the TCRdb copy retains only in-frame clones and omits some. The sample includes fewer than 110,000 clones, roughly 95% of them seen just once. Sequences were obtained from T cells isolated from PBMCs. The receptors here all came from a human donor in good health.

The genes are TRBV10-2 and TRBJ2-1, with a weak D call TRBD2 (6 bases). Germline V CDR1 and CDR2: WSHSY, SAAADI. The CDR3 extends over 13 amino acids. V gave up 5 bases and J gave up 8 bases, with 13 bases separating them. The CDR3 coding sequence is TGCGCCAGCAGTACGGACTACTTCCATGAGCAGTTCTTC. As protein: CASSTDYFHEQFF.

The chain combines TRBV28 with TRBJ2-1, with D tentatively TRBD1 (6 bases). CDR3 length equals 14 residues. Deletions cut 7 bases from V and 9 bases from J, with 19 bases between. Germline CDR1 is MDHEN and CDR2 is SYDVKM. CDR3 region: CASTDLKTGGEQFF. Here the CDR3 DNA reads TGTGCCAGCACCGACCTAAAGACAGGAGGTGAGCAGTTCTTC. The whole variable domain, filled in from reference TRBV28 and TRBJ2-1, reads DVKVTQSSRYLVKRTGEKVFLECVQDMDHENMFWYRQDPGLGLRLIYFSYDVKMKEKGDIPEGYSVSREKKERFSLILESASTNQTSMYLCASTDLKTGGEQFFGPGTRLTVL.

The chain links TRBV10-3 to TRBJ2-7, with D unclear. V was shortened by 7 bases and J by 6 bases, with 10 bases between the two germline ends. Germline V gene sequence: CDR1 ENHRY, CDR2 SYGVKD. The CDR3 runs 11 residues. CDR3 bases: TGTGCCATCACAACCGGTGGCGAGCAGTACTTC. It is translated as CAITTGGEQYF.

V is TRBV5-1 and J is TRBJ1-2; TRBD1 aligns across 8 bases. The CDR3 is 12 residues long. Per the germline V gene, CDR1 is SGHRS and CDR2 is YFSETQ. With V trimmed by 7 bases and J by 8 bases, 7 bases remained unmatched. The CDR3 sequence: CASYGQGQGYTF. DNA for the CDR3: TGCGCCAGCTATGGACAGGGTCAAGGCTACACCTTC.

V is TRBV29-1 and J is TRBJ2-7, with unresolved D. V was cut by 5 bases and J by 0 bases, with 8 bases left in between. Germline V gene sequence: CDR1 SQVTM, CDR2 ANQGSEA. This CDR3 contains 12 residues. In DNA, the CDR3 is TGCAGCGTTTGTACAGTCTCCTACGAGCAGTACTTC. This codes for CSVCTVSYEQYF.

The chain has TRBV2 and TRBJ2-2, with 8 bases that match TRBD2. The CDR3 length is 15 residues. CDR1 and CDR2 from the germline V gene are SNHLY and FYNNEI. The ends lost 3 bases at V and 5 bases at J; junction bases unmatched: 5. The CDR3 DNA is TGTGCCAGCAGTGAGGGACTAGTGAGTACCGGGGAGCTGTTTTTT. It specifies CASSEGLVSTGELFF.

This chain joins TRBV5-1 and TRBJ1-2; D is unresolved. Trimming removed 0 bases at V and 8 bases at J, with 20 bases between. This CDR3 spans 16 amino acids. Germline lookup yields CDR1 SGHRS and CDR2 YFSETQ. This chain's CDR3 is CASSLGSVYTSYGYTF. The DNA of the CDR3 is TGCGCCAGCAGCTTGGGATCGGTGTATACGTCCTACGGCTACACCTTC.

The CDR3 loop reads CASSLVLGRYNEQFF. In DNA, the CDR3 is TGTGCCAGCAGCTTAGTACTAGGACGATACAATGAGCAGTTCTTC. The V gene is TRBV11-2, the J gene TRBJ2-1; tentative D call: TRBD2 (5 bases). The V end lost 1 base, the J end lost 4 bases, and 11 bases lay between the germline ends. This CDR3 contains 15 residues. Germline V gene sequence: CDR1 SGHAT, CDR2 FQNNGV.

The chain is built from TRBV9 and TRBJ1-4; no reliable D call. V shed 2 bases and J shed 0 bases, with 11 bases lying between them. Per germline, CDR1 SGDLS and CDR2 YYNGEE. This CDR3 spans 16 amino acids. The CDR3 here is CASSVRTGTTNEKLFF. The CDR3 nucleotides are TGTGCCAGCAGCGTGAGGACGGGAACAACTAATGAAAAACTGTTTTTT.

The gene calls are TRBV9 and TRBJ2-7, with D possibly TRBD1 on 5 matching bases. The CDR3 extends over 15 amino acids. Trimming stripped 0 bases from V and 7 bases from J, with 17 bases between. The germline V gene encodes CDR1 SGDLS and CDR2 YYNGEE. In DNA, the CDR3 is TGTGCCAGCAGCGTAGATCTTGGCAGGGTGGGGGAGCAGTACTTC. Amino acids: CASSVDLGRVGEQYF.

The chain has TRBV19 and TRBJ1-3; the D gene is possibly TRBD1 (6 bases). This CDR3 has 14 amino acids. Germline lookup yields CDR1 LNHDA and CDR2 SQIVND (reference sequence). Trimming took 8 bases from V and 0 from J, leaving 11 bases between them. The chain's CDR3 is CASEPTGSGNTIYF. CDR3 DNA sequence: TGTGCCAGTGAGCCGACAGGCTCTGGAAACACCATATATTTT.

The chain has TRBV6-6 and TRBJ1-5; D not resolved. Trimming stripped 0 bases from V and 0 bases from J, with 9 bases between. The length of the CDR3 is 16 residues. Germline-derived CDR1 and CDR2 are MNHNY and SVGAGI (reference sequence). In nucleotides, the CDR3 is TGTGCCAGCAGTTACTCAGCCGATTATAGCAATCAGCCCCAGCATTTT. It encodes CASSYSADYSNQPQHF.

V usage is TRBV13 and J usage is TRBJ2-5; 10 bases map to TRBD2. V was pared by 0 bases and J by 1 base, with 5 bases of the junction left unmatched. The CDR3 runs 17 residues. Germline CDR1 is PRHDT and CDR2 is FYEKMQ (reference sequence). The CDR3 reads CASSLGGLAGVQETQYF. CDR3 coding DNA: TGTGCCAGCAGCTTAGGAGGCCTAGCGGGGGTCCAAGAGACCCAGTACTTC.

V gene TRBV7-9 combines with J gene TRBJ2-5; 11 positions agree with TRBD2. J gave up 4 bases and V 5 bases, and 6 bases lay outside the gene matches. The CDR3 has 15 amino acids. Germline CDR1 reads SEHNR; CDR2 reads FQNEAQ (reference sequence). In DNA, the CDR3 is TGTGCCAGCAGCCCCATAGCGGGAGGGCTAGAGACCCAGTACTTC. This codes for CASSPIAGGLETQYF.

This clone was observed a single time. This chain links TRBV5-1 with TRBJ2-2; 11 bases agree with TRBD2. V shed 5 bases, J shed 5 bases, and the junction held 8 bases outside the gene matches. The CDR3 is 16 residues long. Germline V gene sequence: CDR1 SGHRS, CDR2 YFSETQ. The CDR3 reads CASSFLAGGRTGELFF. CDR3 sequence (DNA): TGCGCCAGCAGTTTTTTAGCGGGAGGGCGGACCGGGGAGCTGTTTTTT.

This chain uses TRBV13 with TRBJ2-7; 8 positions agree with TRBD1. CDR1 is PRHDT and CDR2 is FYEKMQ in the germline V gene (reference sequence). With V trimmed by 1 base and J by 2 bases, 7 bases remained unmatched. The CDR3 consists of 16 residues. DNA for the CDR3: TGTGCCAGCAGCTTAGTCGGACAGGGAGCCCCCTACGAGCAGTACTTC. Translated: CASSLVGQGAPYEQYF.

V is TRBV5-1 and J is TRBJ1-6, with 9 nucleotides matching TRBD1. The CDR3 spans 16 residues. Germline CDR1 and CDR2: SGHRS and YFSETQ. Trimming at V came to 0 bases and at J to 7 bases, leaving 5 bases not matched to a gene. Written as DNA, the CDR3 is TGCGCCAGCAGCTTGGAATACGGGACAGGGAATTCACCCCTCCACTTT. Amino acid sequence: CASSLEYGTGNSPLHF.

The chain carries TRBV9 and TRBJ2-1, with 11 positions matching TRBD2. V was clipped by 5 bases and J by 5 bases; unmatched bases: 9. The CDR3 contains 16 residues. From germline, CDR1 is SGDLS and CDR2 YYNGEE. CDR3 DNA: TGTGCCAGCAGGAGACTAGCGGGAAGGAACAACAATGAGCAGTTCTTC. Translated: CASRRLAGRNNNEQFF.

The rearrangement joins TRBV28 to TRBJ2-2; D gene uncertain. The CDR3 contains 13 residues. Trimming removed 8 bases at V and 7 bases at J, with 14 bases between. CDR1 is MDHEN and CDR2 is SYDVKM in the germline V gene. The DNA of the CDR3 is TGTGCCAGCTTTGCTTCAGTTGGCGGGGAGCTGTTTTTT. Its translation is CASFASVGGELFF.

J is TRBJ2-2 and V is TRBV28; TRBD2 matches 12 bases. This CDR3 comprises 17 residues. Germline CDR1 and CDR2: MDHEN and SYDVKM. Germline trimming cut 4 bases from V and 7 bases from J; bases unmatched to any gene: 10. The CDR3 DNA reads as TGTGCCAGCAGTTCTAGCGGGAGGGGTTTTTCGGTCGGGGAGCTGTTTTTT. It codes for CASSSSGRGFSVGELFF.

This chain uses TRBV7-9 with TRBJ1-3, with 7 bases identical to TRBD1. Per germline, CDR1 SEHNR and CDR2 FQNEAQ (reference sequence). CDR3 length: 14 residues. The trim removed 5 bases at V and 4 bases at J, leaving 5 bases unmatched. The CDR3, as DNA: TGTGCCAGCAGCCGTGACAGGGCGGGAAACACCATATATTTT. It is translated as CASSRDRAGNTIYF.

In DNA, the CDR3 is TGTGCCAGCCGATCGTTCTCGACAGGAGGCTCCTACGAGCAGTACTTC. Protein product: CASRSFSTGGSYEQYF. The chain combines TRBV11-2 with TRBJ2-7, with D tentatively TRBD1 (6 bases). Germline V gives CDR1 SGHAT, CDR2 FQNNGV. V lost 8 bases, J lost 0 bases, and 20 bases lay in between. The CDR3 runs to 16 residues.

This clone has a single count. The J gene is TRBJ1-1, the V gene TRBV29-1; maybe TRBD1 (5 bases). This CDR3 has 13 amino acids. Germline loops: CDR1 SQVTM, CDR2 ANQGSEA. The V gene lost 8 bases and the J gene lost 3 bases, with 16 bases spanning the gap. The CDR3 loop is CSPLGGLDTEAFF. CDR3 DNA: TGCAGCCCTCTGGGGGGGTTAGACACTGAAGCTTTCTTT.

CDR3 nucleotides: TGTGCCAGCAGTGGGTCACAACCCCACGAGCAGTACTTC. The encoded protein is CASSGSQPHEQYF. This chain uses TRBV6-1 with TRBJ2-7; D gene uncertain. The CDR3 spans 13 residues. The germline V gene has CDR1 MNHNS and CDR2 SASEGT. V lost 4 bases and J lost 5, with 12 bases in between.

The chain employs TRBV5-1 and TRBJ2-1; tentatively, D is TRBD2 (6 bases). Trimming pared 3 bases from V and 2 bases from J, leaving 9 bases between. The length of the CDR3 is 14 residues. Germline V gives CDR1 SGHRS, CDR2 YFSETQ. The CDR3 coding sequence is TGCGCCAGCAGCTATAGCGGAGCCTACAATGAGCAGTTCTTC. Amino acid sequence: CASSYSGAYNEQFF.

In this sample, this clone turned up once. The chain uses TRBV9 and TRBJ1-1; 9 bases line up with TRBD1. J was trimmed by 1 base and V by 0 bases; bases with no gene match: 4. CDR1 is SGDLS and CDR2 is YYNGEE in the germline V gene. The CDR3 is 16 residues long. This CDR3 reads CASSVGTGARNTEAFF. The DNA of the CDR3 is TGTGCCAGCAGCGTAGGGACAGGGGCCCGGAACACTGAAGCTTTCTTT.